These T cell receptor beta chains were read from a single sample in a study of T-cell memory formation after mild COVID-19. In TCRdb, the 5' RACE reads were re-called with MiXCR into one record per CDR3 protein. This table has roughly 510,000 distinct CDR3 sequences, roughly 17% appearing once. The specimen sequenced was PBMCs or a T cell subset sorted from them (not recorded which). These receptors were collected from an adult woman who had mild COVID-19 (a few samples of this study predate the infection). Cell type and time point are not known. CDR3s include the opening cysteine and the closing phenylalanine or tryptophan. The D gene is left open where the match is weak. Some rows mark clone size as missing; the rest say once, few, many or name a class of expanded clone.

CASSPSGANVLTF TGTGCCAGCAGCCCCTCTGGGGCCAACGTCCTGACTTTC TRBJ2-6 many . TRBV18
CSGTFGTGDNSPLHF TGCAGCGGAACTTTCGGGACAGGAGATAATTCACCCCTCCACTTT TRBJ1-6 few TRBD1 TRBV20-1
CATSRDRAEDEQYF TGTGCCACCAGCAGAGACAGGGCCGAGGACGAGCAGTACTTC TRBJ2-7 . . TRBV15
CASSWRDRFYEQYF TGTGCCAGCAGCTGGCGGGACAGATTCTACGAGCAGTACTTC TRBJ2-7 few . TRBV6-2/TRBV6-3
CATSDTDSTYEQYF TGTGCCACCAGCGACACGGACAGCACTTACGAGCAGTACTTC TRBJ2-7 . . TRBV15
CASSPPNPTGSTDTQYF TGTGCCAGCAGTCCACCAAACCCGACGGGTAGCACAGATACGCAGTATTTT TRBJ2-3 many . TRBV12-3/TRBV12-4
CASSLTGLAGGTQYF TGTGCCAGCAGCTTAACCGGACTAGCGGGAGGTACGCAGTATTTT TRBJ2-3 few TRBD2 TRBV7-3
CATSSGRDNEQFF TGTGCCACCAGCAGCGGGAGGGACAATGAGCAGTTCTTC TRBJ2-1 . TRBD2 TRBV24-1
CASSQVGPAGVSGEQYF TGCGCCAGCAGCCAAGTCGGTCCAGCGGGAGTATCAGGCGAGCAGTACTTC TRBJ2-7 . TRBD2 TRBV4-3
CASSLRIGDRAEAFF TGTGCCAGCAGCTTACGAATTGGGGACAGGGCAGAAGCTTTCTTT TRBJ1-1 . TRBD1 TRBV11-2
CASSMLGGGNTEAFF TGTGCCAGTAGTATGTTGGGGGGAGGGAACACTGAAGCTTTCTTT TRBJ1-1 . . TRBV19
CASSLAQLSTDTQYF TGTGCCAGCAGCTTAGCCCAACTCAGCACAGATACGCAGTATTTT TRBJ2-3 . . TRBV7-8
CASSLPRTGPMDYGYTF TGTGCCAGCAGCTTACCGAGGACAGGGCCCATGGACTATGGCTACACCTTC TRBJ1-2 . TRBD1 TRBV7-2
CASTSAGVPDTQYF TGTGCCAGCACCTCAGCGGGAGTGCCAGATACGCAGTATTTT TRBJ2-3 few TRBD2 TRBV12-3/TRBV12-4
CAQTGAGEQYF TGCGCCCAGACGGGGGCGGGGGAGCAGTACTTC TRBJ2-7 . . TRBV5-1